This T cell receptor beta chain was sequenced during a study of regulatory T cells in long-lasting Graves disease. Specified time point: persistent/refractory GD, antithyroid drugs over 5 years with positive TRAb. There was RNA extracted from PBMCs, and the TCR library was made from it. Building the TCR beta libraries relied on iRepertoire HTBI primers, and CDR3 regions underwent Arm-PCR. Each CDR3 protein is one row after TCRdb ran MiXCR on the multiplex PCR reads. The data contain 400,000 to 500,000 distinct CDR3 sequences, about 20% of them singletons. This clonotype was seen ten or more times. The CDR3 is made up of 12 amino acids. Trimming cost V 10 bases and J 5 bases; bases outside gene matches: 7. Germline CDR1 ENHRY, CDR2 SYGVKD.

The chain employs TRBV10-3 and TRBJ2-7; TRBD2 matches 8 bases. The material was peripheral blood mononuclear cells (PBMCs), obtained when the disease was refractory, from a patient treated with antithyroid drugs. This TCR derives from a female donor with Graves disease. CDR3 nucleotide sequence: TGTGCCACTCTCGGGGGGGCCCACGAGCAGTACTTC. This translates into CATLGGAHEQYF.